This record concerns one TCR beta chain sequence. The CDR3 contains 12 residues. V lost 6 bases, J lost 4 bases, and 9 bases lay in between. CDR1 and CDR2 from the germline V gene are SEHNR and FQNEAQ (reference sequence). These data belong to a study of CD8+ T cells in alopecia areata. Extraction of RNA preceded its reverse transcription into cDNA, which served as the sequencing template. TCRdb's copy holds only in-frame clones and misses some; the assay was immunoSEQ multiplex PCR. The table includes roughly 140,000 clones, about 47% detected once. This sequence originates from a human donor with alopecia areata. The chain uses TRBV7-9 and TRBJ2-5; no definite D call. The specimen was CD4+ T cells sorted from blood, collected at week 0. The CDR3 DNA follows: TGTGCCAGCAGTACCAGTAGAGAGACCCAGTACTTC. Its translation: CASSTSRETQYF. Supplemented by reference TRBV7-9 and TRBJ2-5, the full variable domain reads DTGVSQNPRHKITKRGQNVTFRCDPISEHNRLYWYRQTLGQGPEFLTYFQNEAQLEKSRLLSDRFSAERPKGSFSTLEIQRTEQGDSAMYLCASSTSRETQYFGPGTRLLVL.